This entry concerns a single T cell receptor beta chain. Reverse transcription of roughly 0.5 to 1 ug RNA was carried out with random hexamers. Across 54 Vbeta and 13 Jbeta, immunoSEQ multiplex PCR amplified TCR beta CDR3. TCRdb passed the immunoSEQ multiplex PCR reads through MiXCR, listing each CDR3 protein once. The sample holds 250,000 to 300,000 distinct CDR3 sequences; 65% to 90% are singletons and the top ten take roughly 0.22%. The CD8+ and CD4+ T cells were isolated magnetically using a negative isolation approach, whereas the TEMRA cells were enriched by FACS. The CDR3 extends over 16 amino acids. The germline V gene has CDR1 SNHLY and CDR2 FYNNEI. Trimming at V came to 4 bases and at J to 6 bases, leaving 9 bases not matched to a gene. This record comes from a study of CD8 T cells in Susac syndrome.

The sample consisted of CD8+ T cells from PBMCs. This sequence joins TRBV2 and TRBJ2-3; TRBD2 matches 11 bases. This receptor was obtained from a human donor with multiple sclerosis. CDR3: CASSGERLAGMDTQYF. In DNA, the CDR3 is TGTGCCAGCAGTGGTGAAAGACTAGCGGGGATGGATACGCAGTATTTT.